This T cell receptor (beta chain) was captured in a study of identifying expanded T cells in peripheral blood (dated by TCRdb to between 2018 and 2021). Study-level background: Technical replicates were generated by sequencing separate aliquots of the same genomic DNA pool, with four replicates compared pairwise.

Details on this clone: Its cognate antigen has yet to be identified. One base away there is no much larger clone; base qualities are not given.

Results and caveats for the whole study, not just this receptor: Across all healthy donors, variance in clone template counts between approximately two-week samples was found to increase significantly with total template count. The binomial model flagged around 1.2 differentially abundant clones between technical replicates but 15 to 17 over around 2 weeks and 19 to 20 over around four weeks. It was expected by the authors that biological variance in healthy repertoires might increase further over much longer intervals, such as months to years. Across all healthy-donor time intervals, the beta-binomial model significantly lowered both the number of clones called differentially abundant and the false-positive rate.

The immunoSEQ Assay, which uses bias-controlled multiplex PCR amplification of genomic DNA, was used to profile TCRbeta CDR3 regions. The authors' pipeline ran thus. To quantify the absolute abundance of each unique TCRbeta CDR3 region, the sequences were collapsed and filtered. Two models were used to test differential abundance: a binomial model (Fisher-equivalent) and a beta-binomial model that adds time-dependent variance fitted from healthy donors. Clones with fewer than 5 combined templates were removed, and differential abundance was called for clones with a Benjamini-Hochberg FDR below 0.01. Using the form v = (b*log(k)+a)^2, the beta-binomial variance was modeled as a function of the total template count across the two samples. This is the immuneACCESS table as TCRdb keeps it, with only in-frame sequences that have V and J called. A part of the clones is gone; compared with another copy, unresolved V genes explain less than half, and the rest is unexplained. V and J calls and clone size are as listed in that table; D and trimming were resolved from the DNA. Present in this sample are tens of thousands of clones, less than 90% of which were seen just once. Roughly a fifth of the sample belongs to the ten largest clones.

No immune events, such as infections, were documented for the healthy donors during the collection period. To calibrate time-dependent variance in a beta-binomial model of T-cell clone differential abundance, blood repertoires from healthy donors were used as a training cohort. The training cohort comprised roughly ten healthy donors, 3 female and 7 male. Donor ages ranged from about 25 to 64 years, with an average of about 41 years. Obtained from a commercial supplier, whole blood was collected from each healthy donor at three time points set around two weeks apart. For immunosequencing, genomic DNA was extracted from whole blood that had not been sorted. Input material: blood. The clonotype originates from a person between 18 and 75 years old in good health.

The base sequence is TGTGCCAGCAGTCGACAGGGATCGGTCGGGGAGCTGTTTTTT. Translation gives CASSRQGSVGELFF. The chain uses TRBV28 and TRBJ2-2, and TRBD1 aligns with 7 junction nucleotides. At the junction V is shortened by 5 bases and J by 7 bases; bases outside the gene matches: 7. Measured from the cysteine to the phenylalanine, the CDR3 is 14 residues long. Just the 42-base CDR3 DNA is kept, in frame starting at base 1. The germline V gene supplies CDR1 MDHEN and CDR2 SYDVKM.